The entry below gives a single T cell receptor (beta chain) sequence along with its context. Its cognate antigen is unknown. TCR cDNA was made by 5'RACE template switching, adding a universal primer site and UMIs. MiXCR was run by TCRdb on the 5' RACE reads, yielding one entry per CDR3 protein. The data contain about 630,000 distinct CDR3 sequences, 12% of them seen just once; the ten biggest clones take up under 15%. The record originates from a study of T cells after yellow fever vaccination. Study-wide results and caveats: Only a small proportion of the clonotypes turned up in both the CD4 and the CD8 compartments, likely arising from convergent recombination. Post-booster repertoires contained most primary-vaccination clones again (about 95% CD4, 85% to 90% CD8). By day 5 rather than day 15, the secondary response had peaked, though it was weaker.

The germline V and J ends were trimmed by 0 bases and 8 bases, with 6 bases remaining between them. Germline V CDR1 and CDR2: SGDLS, YYNGEE. The CDR3 covers 12 residues. Material: PBMCs, obtained on the day of the yellow fever booster vaccination. The source is a man aged 25-45 years who received the YFV17D yellow fever vaccine. The chain joins TRBV9 to TRBJ2-1; D tentatively reads TRBD1 or TRBD2 (5 bases each). Here the CDR3 DNA reads TGTGCCAGCAGCGTAGTGGGGGATGAGCAGTTCTTC. This codes for CASSVVGDEQFF.